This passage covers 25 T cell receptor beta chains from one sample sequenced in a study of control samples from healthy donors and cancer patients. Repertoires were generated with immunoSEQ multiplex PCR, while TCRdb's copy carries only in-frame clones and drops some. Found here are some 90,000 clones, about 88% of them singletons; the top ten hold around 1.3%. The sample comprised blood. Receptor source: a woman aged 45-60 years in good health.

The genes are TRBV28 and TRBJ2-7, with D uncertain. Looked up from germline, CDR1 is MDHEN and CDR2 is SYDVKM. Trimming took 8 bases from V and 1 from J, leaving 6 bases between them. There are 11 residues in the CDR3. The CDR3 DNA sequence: TGTGCCAGCCTAGGATCCTACGAGCAGTACTTC. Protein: CASLGSYEQYF.

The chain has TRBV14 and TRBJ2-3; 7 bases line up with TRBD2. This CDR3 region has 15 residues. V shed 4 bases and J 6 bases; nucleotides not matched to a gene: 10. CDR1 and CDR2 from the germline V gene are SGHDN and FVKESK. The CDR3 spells CASSRQTSRGDTQYF. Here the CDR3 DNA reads TGTGCCAGCAGCCGCCAGACTAGCCGCGGCGATACGCAGTATTTT. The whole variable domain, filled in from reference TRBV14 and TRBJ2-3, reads EAGVTQFPSHSVIEKGQTVTLRCDPISGHDNLYWYRRVMGKEIKFLLHFVKESKQDESGMPNNRFLAERTGGTYSTLKVQPAELEDSGVYFCASSRQTSRGDTQYFGPGTRLTVL.

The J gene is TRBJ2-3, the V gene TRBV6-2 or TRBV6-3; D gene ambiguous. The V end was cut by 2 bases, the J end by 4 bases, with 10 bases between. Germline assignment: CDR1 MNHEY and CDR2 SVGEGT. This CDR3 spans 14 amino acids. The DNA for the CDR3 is TGTGCCAGCAGTTACGGCTTAGATTCAGATACGCAGTATTTT. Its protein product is CASSYGLDSDTQYF.

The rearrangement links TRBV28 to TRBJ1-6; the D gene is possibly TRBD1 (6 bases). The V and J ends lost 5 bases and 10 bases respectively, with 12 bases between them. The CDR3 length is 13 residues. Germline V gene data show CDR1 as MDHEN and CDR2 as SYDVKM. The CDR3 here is CASSPGDGSPLHF. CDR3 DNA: TGTGCCAGCAGTCCAGGGGATGGGTCACCCCTCCACTTT.

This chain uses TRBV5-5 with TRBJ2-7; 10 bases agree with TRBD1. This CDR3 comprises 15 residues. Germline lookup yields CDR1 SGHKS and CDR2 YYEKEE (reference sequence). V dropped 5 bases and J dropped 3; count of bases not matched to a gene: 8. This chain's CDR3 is CASSTGTGVIYEQYF. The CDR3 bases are TGTGCCAGCAGTACCGGGACAGGGGTGATCTACGAGCAGTACTTC. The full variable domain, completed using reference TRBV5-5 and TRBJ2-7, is DAGVTQSPTHLIKTRGQQVTLRCSPISGHKSVSWYQQVLGQGPQFIFQYYEKEERGRGNFPDRFSARQFPNYSSELNVNALLLGDSALYLCASSTGTGVIYEQYFGPGTRLTVT.

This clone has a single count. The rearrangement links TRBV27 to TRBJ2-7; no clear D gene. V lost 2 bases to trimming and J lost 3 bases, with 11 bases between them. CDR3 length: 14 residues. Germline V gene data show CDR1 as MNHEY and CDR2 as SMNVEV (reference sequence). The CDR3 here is CASSLVGPDYEQYF. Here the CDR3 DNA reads TGTGCCAGCAGTTTAGTAGGGCCCGACTACGAGCAGTACTTC.

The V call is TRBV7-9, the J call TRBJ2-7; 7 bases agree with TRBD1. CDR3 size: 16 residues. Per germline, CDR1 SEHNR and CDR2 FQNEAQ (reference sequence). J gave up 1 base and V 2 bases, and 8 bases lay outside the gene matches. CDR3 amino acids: CASSLFRKTGSYEQYF. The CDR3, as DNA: TGTGCCAGCAGCTTATTTCGCAAGACAGGGTCCTACGAGCAGTACTTC. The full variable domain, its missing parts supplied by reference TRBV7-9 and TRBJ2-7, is DTGVSQNPRHKITKRGQNVTFRCDPISEHNRLYWYRQTLGQGPEFLTYFQNEAQLEKSRLLSDRFSAERPKGSFSTLEIQRTEQGDSAMYLCASSLFRKTGSYEQYFGPGTRLTVT.

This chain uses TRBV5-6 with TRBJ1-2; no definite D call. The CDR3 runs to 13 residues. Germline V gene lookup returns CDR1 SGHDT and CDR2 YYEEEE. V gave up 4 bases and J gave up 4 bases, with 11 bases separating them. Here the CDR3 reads CASSPGVGYGYTF. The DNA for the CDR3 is TGTGCCAGCAGCCCCGGGGTGGGCTATGGCTACACCTTC.

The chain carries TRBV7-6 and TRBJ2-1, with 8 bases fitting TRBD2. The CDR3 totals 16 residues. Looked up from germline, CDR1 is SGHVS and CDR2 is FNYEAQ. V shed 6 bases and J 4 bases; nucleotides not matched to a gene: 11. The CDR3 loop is CASSPSAGVSYNEQFF. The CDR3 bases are TGTGCCAGCAGTCCCTCAGCGGGAGTATCTTACAATGAGCAGTTCTTC.

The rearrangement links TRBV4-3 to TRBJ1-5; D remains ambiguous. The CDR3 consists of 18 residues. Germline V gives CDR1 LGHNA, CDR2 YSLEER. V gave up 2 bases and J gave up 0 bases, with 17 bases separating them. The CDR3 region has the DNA TGCGCCAGCAGCCAAACAGCATATGGACCGACTAGCAATCAGCCCCAGCATTTT. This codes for CASSQTAYGPTSNQPQHF.

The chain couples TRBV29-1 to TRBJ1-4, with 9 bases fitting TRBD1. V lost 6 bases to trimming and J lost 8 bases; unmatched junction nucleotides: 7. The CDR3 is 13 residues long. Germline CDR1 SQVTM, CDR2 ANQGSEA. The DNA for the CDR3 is TGCAGCGTGGGGGGACAGGGTGGAGAAAAACTGTTTTTT. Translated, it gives CSVGGQGGEKLFF.

The CDR3 DNA reads TGTGCCAGCAGTGTAACGAGGGGGACTAGAGAGACCCAGTACTTC. Translation: CASSVTRGTRETQYF. This chain links TRBV2 with TRBJ2-5; TRBD2 matches 8 bases. After removal of 4 bases from V and 4 bases from J, the junction contained 8 bases not matched to a gene. The germline V gene encodes CDR1 SNHLY and CDR2 FYNNEI. The CDR3 length is 15 residues.

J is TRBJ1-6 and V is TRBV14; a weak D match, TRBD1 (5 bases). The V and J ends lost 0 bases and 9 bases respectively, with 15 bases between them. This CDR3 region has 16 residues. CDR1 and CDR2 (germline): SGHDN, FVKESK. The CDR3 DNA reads TGTGCCAGCAGCCAAGATTGGGGGAGGCTGAGTTCACCCCTCCACTTT. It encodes CASSQDWGRLSSPLHF.

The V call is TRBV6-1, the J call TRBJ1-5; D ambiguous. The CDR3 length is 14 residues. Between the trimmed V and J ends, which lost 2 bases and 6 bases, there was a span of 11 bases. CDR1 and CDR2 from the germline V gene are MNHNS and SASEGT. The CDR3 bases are TGTGCCAGCAGTGAAACTGGGTGGGGTCAGCCCCAGCATTTT. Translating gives CASSETGWGQPQHF.

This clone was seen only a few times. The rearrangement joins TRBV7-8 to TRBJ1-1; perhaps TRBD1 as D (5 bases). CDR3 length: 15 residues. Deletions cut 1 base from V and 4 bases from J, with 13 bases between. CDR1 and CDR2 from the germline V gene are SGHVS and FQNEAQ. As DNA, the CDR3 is TGTGCCAGCAGCTTAGTGGGGACCCGCAGCACTGAAGCTTTCTTT. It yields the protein CASSLVGTRSTEAFF.

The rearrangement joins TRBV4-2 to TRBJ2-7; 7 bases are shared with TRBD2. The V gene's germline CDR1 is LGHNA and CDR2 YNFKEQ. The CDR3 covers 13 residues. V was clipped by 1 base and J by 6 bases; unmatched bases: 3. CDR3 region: CASSQVTSVEQYF. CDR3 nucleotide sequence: TGTGCCAGCAGCCAAGTAACTAGCGTCGAGCAGTACTTC.

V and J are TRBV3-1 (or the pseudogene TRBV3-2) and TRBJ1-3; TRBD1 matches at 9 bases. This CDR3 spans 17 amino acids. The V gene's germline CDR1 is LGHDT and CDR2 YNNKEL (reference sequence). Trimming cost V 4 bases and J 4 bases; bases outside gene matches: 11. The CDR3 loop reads CASSLHGTGQAGNTIYF. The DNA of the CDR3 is TGTGCCAGCAGCCTTCACGGGACAGGGCAAGCAGGAAACACCATATATTTT.

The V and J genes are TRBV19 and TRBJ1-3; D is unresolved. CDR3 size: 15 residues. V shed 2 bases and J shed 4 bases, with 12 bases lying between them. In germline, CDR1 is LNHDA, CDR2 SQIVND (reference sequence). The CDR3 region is CASSILGHPGNTIYF. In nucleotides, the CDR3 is TGTGCCAGTAGTATATTGGGCCATCCAGGAAACACCATATATTTT.

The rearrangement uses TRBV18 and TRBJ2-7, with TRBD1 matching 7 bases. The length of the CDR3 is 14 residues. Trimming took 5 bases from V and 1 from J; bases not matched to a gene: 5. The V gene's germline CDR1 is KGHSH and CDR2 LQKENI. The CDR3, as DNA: TGTGCCAGCTCATACAGGGGTGGATCCTACGAGCAGTACTTC. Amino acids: CASSYRGGSYEQYF.

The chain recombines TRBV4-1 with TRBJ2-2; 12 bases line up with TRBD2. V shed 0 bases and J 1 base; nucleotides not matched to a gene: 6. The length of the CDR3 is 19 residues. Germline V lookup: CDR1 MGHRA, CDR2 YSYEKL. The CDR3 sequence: CASSQERLAGGKNTGELFF. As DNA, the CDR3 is TGCGCCAGCAGCCAAGAGCGGCTAGCGGGAGGGAAGAACACCGGGGAGCTGTTTTTT.

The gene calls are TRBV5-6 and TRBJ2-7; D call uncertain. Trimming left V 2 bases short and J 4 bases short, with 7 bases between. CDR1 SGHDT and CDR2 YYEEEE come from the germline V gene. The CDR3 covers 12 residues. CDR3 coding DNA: TGTGCCAGCAGCTTATCCGGATACGAGCAGTACTTC. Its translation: CASSLSGYEQYF.

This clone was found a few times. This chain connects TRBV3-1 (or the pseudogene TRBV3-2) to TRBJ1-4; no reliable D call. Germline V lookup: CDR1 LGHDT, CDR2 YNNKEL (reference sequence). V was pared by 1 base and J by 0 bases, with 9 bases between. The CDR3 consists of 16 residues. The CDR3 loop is CASSQGPAATNEKLFF. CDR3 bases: TGTGCCAGCAGCCAAGGCCCGGCTGCAACTAATGAAAAACTGTTTTTT.

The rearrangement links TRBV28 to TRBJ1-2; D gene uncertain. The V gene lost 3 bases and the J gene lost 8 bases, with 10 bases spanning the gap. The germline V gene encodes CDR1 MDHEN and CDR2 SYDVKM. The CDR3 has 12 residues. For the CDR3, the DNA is TGTGCCAGCAGTTTTTCTATTTGGGGCTACACCTTC. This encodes CASSFSIWGYTF.

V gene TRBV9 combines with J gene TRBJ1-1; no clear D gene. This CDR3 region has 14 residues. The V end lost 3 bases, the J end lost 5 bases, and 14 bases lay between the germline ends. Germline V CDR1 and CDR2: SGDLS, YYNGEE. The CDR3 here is CASSGLTVGTEAFF. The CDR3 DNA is TGTGCCAGCAGCGGACTCACGGTTGGAACTGAAGCTTTCTTT.

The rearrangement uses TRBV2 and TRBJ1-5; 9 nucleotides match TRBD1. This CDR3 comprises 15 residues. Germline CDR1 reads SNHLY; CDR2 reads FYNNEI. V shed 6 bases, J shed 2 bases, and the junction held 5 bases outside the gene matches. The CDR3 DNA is TGTGCCAGCAGCCGACAGGGGGAAGGCAATCAGCCCCAGCATTTT. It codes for CASSRQGEGNQPQHF. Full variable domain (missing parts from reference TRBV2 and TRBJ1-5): EPEVTQTPSHQVTQMGQEVILRCVPISNHLYFYWYRQILGQKVEFLVSFYNNEISEKSEIFDDQFSVERPDGSNFTLKIRSTKLEDSAMYFCASSRQGEGNQPQHFGDGTRLSIL.